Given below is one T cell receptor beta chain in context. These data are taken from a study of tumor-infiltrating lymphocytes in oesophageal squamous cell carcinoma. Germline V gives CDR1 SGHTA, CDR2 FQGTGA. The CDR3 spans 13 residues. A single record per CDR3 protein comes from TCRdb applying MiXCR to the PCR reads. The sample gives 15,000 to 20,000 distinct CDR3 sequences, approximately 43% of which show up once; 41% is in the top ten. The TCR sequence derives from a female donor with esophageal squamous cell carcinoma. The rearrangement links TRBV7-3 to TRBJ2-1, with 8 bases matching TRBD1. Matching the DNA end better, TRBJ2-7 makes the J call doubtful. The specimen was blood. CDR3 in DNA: TGTGCCAGCAGTTGGGGGACAGGCGAGGAGCAGTACTTC. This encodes CASSWGTGEEQYF.